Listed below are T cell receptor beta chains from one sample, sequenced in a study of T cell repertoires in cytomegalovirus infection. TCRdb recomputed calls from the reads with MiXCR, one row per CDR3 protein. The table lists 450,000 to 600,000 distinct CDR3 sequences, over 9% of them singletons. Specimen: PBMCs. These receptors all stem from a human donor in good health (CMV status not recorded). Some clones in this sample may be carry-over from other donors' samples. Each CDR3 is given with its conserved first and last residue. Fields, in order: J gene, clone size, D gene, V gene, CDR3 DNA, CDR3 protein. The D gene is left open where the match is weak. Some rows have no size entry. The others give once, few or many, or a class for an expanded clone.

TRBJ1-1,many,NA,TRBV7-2,TGTGCCAGCAGCCAATGGGGGGGTGAGAGTGAAGCTTTCTTT,CASSQWGGESEAFF
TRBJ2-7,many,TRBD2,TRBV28,TGTGCCAGCAGTTTTACTAGCGGGAGGTCTTTCTACGAGCAGTACTTC,CASSFTSGRSFYEQYF
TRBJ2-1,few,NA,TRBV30,TGTGCCTGGAGTGTAACCGAGTACAATGAGCAGTTCTTC,CAWSVTEYNEQFF
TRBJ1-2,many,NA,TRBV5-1,TGCGCCAGCAGCTTGGACGGGCCCCAAGGCGGCTACACCTTC,CASSLDGPQGGYTF
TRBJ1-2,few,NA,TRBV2,TGTGCCAGCAGTGAAGCGGGGGACCCCCTTGGCTACACCTTC,CASSEAGDPLGYTF
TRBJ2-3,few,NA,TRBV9,TGTGCCAGCACCTTCCAAGCTCTTGACACAGATACGCAGTATTTT,CASTFQALDTDTQYF
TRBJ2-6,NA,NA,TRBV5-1,TGCGCCAGCAGCTTGACCAGGGGTGGGTCTGGGGCCAACGTCCTGACTTTC,CASSLTRGGSGANVLTF
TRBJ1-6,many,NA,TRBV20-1,TGCAGTGCGCTCGGGGCGCCTAATTCACCCCTCCACTTT,CSALGAPNSPLHF
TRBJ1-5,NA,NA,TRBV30,TGTGCCTGGAGGGAGCCAGGCCATCAGCCCCAGCATTTT,CAWREPGHQPQHF
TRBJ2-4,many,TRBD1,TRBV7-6,TGTGCCAGCAGCTTAGAGTCGGCAGGGGGCAACATTCAGTACTTC,CASSLESAGGNIQYF
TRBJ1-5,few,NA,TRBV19,TGTGCCAGTAGCACAGGGTATGGCAATCAGCCCCAGCATTTT,CASSTGYGNQPQHF
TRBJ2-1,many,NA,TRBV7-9,TGTGCCAGCAGGAAAGCCCGGGCAGGGCCTGAAGGGATCCATGAGCAGTTCTTC,CASRKARAGPEGIHEQFF
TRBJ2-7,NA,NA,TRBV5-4,TGTGCCAGCAGCTTTCGAGGAGCCTACGAGCAGTACTTC,CASSFRGAYEQYF
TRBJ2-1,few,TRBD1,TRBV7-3,TGTGCCAGCAGCCATCCGGGACAGGGGGCTAATGAGCAGTTCTTC,CASSHPGQGANEQFF
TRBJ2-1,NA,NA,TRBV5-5,TGTGCCAGCAGCTTGGGGGTCAGGGGCAATGAGCAGTTCTTC,CASSLGVRGNEQFF
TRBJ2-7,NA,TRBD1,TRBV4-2,TGTGCCAGCAGCCAAGTTGACAGGGGCTACGAGCAGTACTTC,CASSQVDRGYEQYF
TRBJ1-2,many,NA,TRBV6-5,TGTGCCAGCAACCCGGCCCCGGACTATGGCTACACCTTC,CASNPAPDYGYTF
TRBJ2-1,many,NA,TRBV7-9,TGTGCCAGCAGCCCAGGGACTGCGCAGTTCTTC,CASSPGTAQFF
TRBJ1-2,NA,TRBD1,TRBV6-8,TGTGCCACTTACCGGGACAGGGGTAACTATGGCTACACCTTC,CATYRDRGNYGYTF
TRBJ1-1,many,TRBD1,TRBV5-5,TGTGCCAGCAGCTTGGGGACAGGGCTTATGAACACTGAAGCTTTCTTT,CASSLGTGLMNTEAFF
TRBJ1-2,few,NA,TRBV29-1,TGCAGCGTTGAAGTCAGGAACTATGGCTACACCTTC,CSVEVRNYGYTF
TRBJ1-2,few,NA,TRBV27,TGTGCCAGCAGACAGGGACCTGGTGGCTACACCTTC,CASRQGPGGYTF
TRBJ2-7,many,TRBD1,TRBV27,TGTGCCAGCAGCTGGACAGGACCAACCTACGAGCAGTACTTC,CASSWTGPTYEQYF
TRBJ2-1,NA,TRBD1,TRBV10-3,TGTGCCATCAGCCCCTTTCAGGGGGCGAGAAATGAGCAGTTCTTC,CAISPFQGARNEQFF
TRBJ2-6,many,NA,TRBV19,TGTGCCAGTAGTATCGGGGGCGGGGCTGGGGCCAACGTCCTGACTTTC,CASSIGGGAGANVLTF
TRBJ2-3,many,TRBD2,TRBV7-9,TGTGCCAGCAGGATGGGGGGACTAGTCTCAGATACGCAGTATTTT,CASRMGGLVSDTQYF
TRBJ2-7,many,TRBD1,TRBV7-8,TGTGCCAGCAGCTTACAGACAGGGAGTGCCTACGAGCAGTACTTC,CASSLQTGSAYEQYF
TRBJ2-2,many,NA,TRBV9,TGTGCCAGCAGCGTAGATGGCGCCGGGGAGCTGTTTTTT,CASSVDGAGELFF
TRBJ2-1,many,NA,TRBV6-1,TGTGCCAGCAGTGAAAGTGTTACAGGGAGTCTGACGGGCAATGAGCAGTTCTTC,CASSESVTGSLTGNEQFF
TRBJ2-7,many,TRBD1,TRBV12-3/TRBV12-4,TGTGCCAGCAGTTCAACAGGGGGCTCCTACGAGCAGTACTTC,CASSSTGGSYEQYF
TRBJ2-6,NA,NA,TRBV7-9,TGTGCCAGCAGCTTAGTAGAGTCTGGGGCCAACGTCCTGACTTTC,CASSLVESGANVLTF
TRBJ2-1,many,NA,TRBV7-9,TGTGCCAGCAGCCCCGCCGCCCTGAATGAGCAGTTCTTC,CASSPAALNEQFF
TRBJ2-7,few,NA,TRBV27,TGTGCCAGCAGTTTAAGACCGGACAGTTACGAGCAGTACTTC,CASSLRPDSYEQYF
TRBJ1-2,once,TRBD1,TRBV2,TGTGCCAGCAGTGAACAGGGGGCCGGTAGTGGCTACACCTTC,CASSEQGAGSGYTF
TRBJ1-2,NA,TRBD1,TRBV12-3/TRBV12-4,TGTGCCAGCAGCCGCGGACAGGGGCGCGGCTACACCTTC,CASSRGQGRGYTF
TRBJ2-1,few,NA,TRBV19,TGTGCCAGTAGTCCGGCTGCATTTGAGCAGTTCTTC,CASSPAAFEQFF
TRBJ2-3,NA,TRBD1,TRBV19,TGTGCCGCCGGGGACAGGGGAACCACAGATACGCAGTATTTT,CAAGDRGTTDTQYF
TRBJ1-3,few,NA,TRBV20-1,TGCAGTGCTATGGGGCACGGGGGAAGTGGAAACACCATATATTTT,CSAMGHGGSGNTIYF
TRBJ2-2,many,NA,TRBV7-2,TGTGCCAGCAGCCTGACTCGAAGTAATACCGGGGAGCTGTTTTTT,CASSLTRSNTGELFF
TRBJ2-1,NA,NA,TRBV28,TGTGCCAGCAGTTTATTCCTCTATGAGCAGTTCTTC,CASSLFLYEQFF
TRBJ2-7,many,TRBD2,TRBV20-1,TGCAGTGCTAGATCGCCCGCGGGAGAGTACGAGCAGTACTTC,CSARSPAGEYEQYF
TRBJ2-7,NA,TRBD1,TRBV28,TGTGCCAGCACGGACAGGGGGGGTGACGAGCAGTACTTC,CASTDRGGDEQYF
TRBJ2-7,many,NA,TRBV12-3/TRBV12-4,TGTGCCAGCAGTTTTTGGGGTCTCGGTGGCGAGCAGTACTTC,CASSFWGLGGEQYF
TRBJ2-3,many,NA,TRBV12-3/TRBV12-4,TGTGCCAGCAGCCGAACTAGAATTCTAGGGGCAGATACGCAGTATTTT,CASSRTRILGADTQYF
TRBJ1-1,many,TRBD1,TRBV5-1,TGCGCCAGCAGCTTGTGGGGACAGGACACTGAAGCTTTCTTT,CASSLWGQDTEAFF